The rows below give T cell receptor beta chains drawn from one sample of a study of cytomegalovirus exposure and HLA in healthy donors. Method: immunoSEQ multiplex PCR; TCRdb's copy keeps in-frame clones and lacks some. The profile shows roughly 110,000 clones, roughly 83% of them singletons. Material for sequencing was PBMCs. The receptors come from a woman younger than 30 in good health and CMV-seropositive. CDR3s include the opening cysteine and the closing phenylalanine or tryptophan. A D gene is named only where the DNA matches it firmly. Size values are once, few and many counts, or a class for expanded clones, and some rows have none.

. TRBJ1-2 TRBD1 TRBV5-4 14 TGTGCCAGCAGCTCGAACCGGGACAGCGGGGGCTACACCTTC CASSSNRDSGGYTF
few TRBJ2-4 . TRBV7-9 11 TGTGCCAGCAGCCCGGGGAACATTCAGTACTTC CASSPGNIQYF
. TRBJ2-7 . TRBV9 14 TGTGCCAGCAGCGTAGGAGGGAGAGGGTACGAGCAGTACTTC CASSVGGRGYEQYF
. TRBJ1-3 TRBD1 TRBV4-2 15 TGTGCCAGCAGCCATCCGGACAGGGCTGGAAACACCATATATTTT CASSHPDRAGNTIYF
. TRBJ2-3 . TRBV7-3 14 TGTGCCAGCAGACGTGGGGGGTCCACAGATACGCAGTATTTT CASRRGGSTDTQYF
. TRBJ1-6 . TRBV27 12 TGTGCCAGCAGTTCAGGACACAGCACCCTCCACTTT CASSSGHSTLHF
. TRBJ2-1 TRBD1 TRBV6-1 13 TGTGCCAGCAGTGAAACAGGGGAGAATGAGCAGTTCTTC CASSETGENEQFF
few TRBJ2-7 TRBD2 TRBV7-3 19 TGTGCCAGCAGCCGCGACGGACTAGCGGGAGAGGGTTCCCGCTACGAGCAGTACTTC CASSRDGLAGEGSRYEQYF
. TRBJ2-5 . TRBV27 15 TGTGCCAGCAGCCTCACCCGACAGGCTCTAGGGACCCAGTACTTC CASSLTRQALGTQYF
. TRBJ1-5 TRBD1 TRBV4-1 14 TGCGCCAGCAGCGAGGACAGGAGAAATCAGCCCCAGCATTTT CASSEDRRNQPQHF
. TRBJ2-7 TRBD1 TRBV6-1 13 TGTGCCAGCCTCGCCAGGGGGTATGACGAGCAGTACTTC CASLARGYDEQYF
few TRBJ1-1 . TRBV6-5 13 TGTGCCAGCAGTGTCAGGGGAAATGGCGAAGCTTTCTTT CASSVRGNGEAFF
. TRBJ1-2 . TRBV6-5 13 TGTGCCAGCAGTTTTCCAGGTCGAGACGGCTACACCTTC CASSFPGRDGYTF
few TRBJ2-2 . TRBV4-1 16 TGCGCCAGCAGCCATATGGGACTGACGAACACCGGGGAGCTGTTTTTT CASSHMGLTNTGELFF
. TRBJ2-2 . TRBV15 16 TGTGCCACCAGCAGAGACCCAGGTGGAGGTGCCGGGGAGCTGTTTTTT CATSRDPGGGAGELFF
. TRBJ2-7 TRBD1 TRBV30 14 TGTGCCTGGGAGCACGGACAGGGGGCGAACGAGCAGTACTTC CAWEHGQGANEQYF
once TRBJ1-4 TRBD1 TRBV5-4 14 TGTGCCAGCAGTACTGACAGGGTGAATGAAAAACTGTTTTTT CASSTDRVNEKLFF
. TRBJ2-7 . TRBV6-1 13 TGTGCCAGCAGCCAGACTCGCATCTACGAGCAGTACTTC CASSQTRIYEQYF
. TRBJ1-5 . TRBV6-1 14 TGTGCCAGCAGTGTTAGGGGCAGCAATCAGCCCCAGCATTTT CASSVRGSNQPQHF
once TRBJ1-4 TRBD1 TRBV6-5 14 TGTGCCAGCAGACGCGACAGGGACGGTGAAAAACTGTTTTTT CASRRDRDGEKLFF
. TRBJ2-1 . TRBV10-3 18 TGTGCCATCAGTGGGGGGGGGCTAGCGGCGAGCTCCTACAATGAGCAGTTCTTC CAISGGGLAASSYNEQFF
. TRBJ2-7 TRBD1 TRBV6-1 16 TGTGCCAGCAGTGAAGGACAGGGGGAAGTCTCCTACGAGCAGTACTTC CASSEGQGEVSYEQYF
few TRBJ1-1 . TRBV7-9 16 TGTGCCAGCACCCTTTACCGCGTGGGGGGGAACACTGAAGCTTTCTTT CASTLYRVGGNTEAFF
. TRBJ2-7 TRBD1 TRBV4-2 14 TGTGCCAGCAGCCTAAGACAGGGGGCGTTCGAGCAGTACTTC CASSLRQGAFEQYF
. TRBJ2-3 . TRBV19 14 TGTGCCAGTGGGGGGTCGGGCGGCACAGATACGCAGTATTTT CASGGSGGTDTQYF
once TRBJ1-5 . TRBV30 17 TGTGCCTGGAGTCCCTCCGGGGGGCAAGGTCGCAATCAGCCCCAGCATTTT CAWSPSGGQGRNQPQHF
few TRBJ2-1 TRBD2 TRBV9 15 TGTGCCAGCAGCGTAGACGAGCGGGGCTACAATGAGCAGTTCTTC CASSVDERGYNEQFF
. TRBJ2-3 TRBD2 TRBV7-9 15 TGTGCCAGCAGCAGTGCGGGAGTCGGCACAGATACGCAGTATTTT CASSSAGVGTDTQYF
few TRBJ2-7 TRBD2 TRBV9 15 TGTGCCAGCAGCGGTACTAGCGGGGAAATCTACGAGCAGTACTTC CASSGTSGEIYEQYF
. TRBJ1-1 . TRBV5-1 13 TGCGCCAGCAGCGTACAGGGTGGCACTGAAGCTTTCTTT CASSVQGGTEAFF
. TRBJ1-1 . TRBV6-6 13 TGTGCCAGCAGCGAGACAGTGAACACTGAAGCTTTCTTT CASSETVNTEAFF
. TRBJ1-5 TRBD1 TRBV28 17 TGTGCCAGCAGTTCGAACAGGGGGCTTGAAGGCAATCAGCCCCAGCATTTT CASSSNRGLEGNQPQHF
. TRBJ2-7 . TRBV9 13 TGTGCCAGCAGCCCAGGGCCAACGGAAGAGCAGTACTTC CASSPGPTEEQYF
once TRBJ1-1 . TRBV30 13 TGTGCCCGGCGAGGGAGGTCGAACACTGAAGCTTTCTTT CARRGRSNTEAFF
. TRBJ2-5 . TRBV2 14 TGTGCCAGTAGGTATAGGGGCGCAGGAGAGACCCAGTACTTC CASRYRGAGETQYF
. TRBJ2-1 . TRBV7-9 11 TGTGCCAGCAGCTTGGGGGGTGAGCAGTTCTTC CASSLGGEQFF
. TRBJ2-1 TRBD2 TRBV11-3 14 TGTGCCAGCAGGAGTGGCACTCTAGCGGTTGGGGAGTTCTTC CASRSGTLAVGEFF
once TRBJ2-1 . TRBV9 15 TGTGCCAGCAGCGAGAATAGCAACTCCTACAATGAGCAGTTCTTC CASSENSNSYNEQFF
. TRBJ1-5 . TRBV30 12 TGTGCCTGGAGCGCCCGCGGGCAGCCCCAGCATTTT CAWSARGQPQHF
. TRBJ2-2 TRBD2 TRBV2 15 TGTGCCAGCAGTGAACTAGCGGGAGCGGTCGGGGAGCTGTTTTTT CASSELAGAVGELFF
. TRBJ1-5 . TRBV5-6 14 TGTGCCAGCAGCTTCGAAGGGGGCAATCAGCCCCAGCATTTT CASSFEGGNQPQHF
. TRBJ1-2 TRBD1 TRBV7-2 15 TGTGCCAGCAGCATTAGTGGGGACAGGGATGGCGGCTACACCTTC CASSISGDRDGGYTF
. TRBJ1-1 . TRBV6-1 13 TGTGCCAGCAGGGACAGTCTGAACACTGAAGCTTTCTTT CASRDSLNTEAFF
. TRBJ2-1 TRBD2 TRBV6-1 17 TGTGCCAGCAGTGCACATGCAGCGGGAGGGCCGGGGGATGAGCAGTTCTTC CASSAHAAGGPGDEQFF
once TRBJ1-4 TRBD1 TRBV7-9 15 TGTGCCAGCAACGGACAGGGGGGGCTTAATGAAAAACTGTTTTTT CASNGQGGLNEKLFF
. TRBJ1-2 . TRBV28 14 TGTGCCAGCAGTTTTCATGGCCCCGTGGATGGCTACACCTTC CASSFHGPVDGYTF
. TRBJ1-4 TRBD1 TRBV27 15 TGTGCCAGCAGTCCGAGACAGGGGAATAATGAAAAACTGTTTTTT CASSPRQGNNEKLFF
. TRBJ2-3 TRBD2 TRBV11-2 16 TGTGCCAGCAGTTTCCTAGCGGGAGGCCAGGCAGATACGCAGTATTTT CASSFLAGGQADTQYF
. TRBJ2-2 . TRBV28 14 TGTGCCAGCAGCCCACCCGGGACACCCGGGGAGCTGTTTTTT CASSPPGTPGELFF
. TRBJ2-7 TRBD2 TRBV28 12 TGTGCCAGCAGTTCCGGGACTAGTGAACAGTACTTC CASSSGTSEQYF
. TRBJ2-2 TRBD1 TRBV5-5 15 TGTGCCAGCAGCGCGGGCGCTCAGGGGGCAGGGGAGCTGTTTTTT CASSAGAQGAGELFF
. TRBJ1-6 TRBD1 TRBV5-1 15 TGCGCCAGCAGCTTGGAGCAGGGGGCAAATTCACCCCTCCACTTT CASSLEQGANSPLHF
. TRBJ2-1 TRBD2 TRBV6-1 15 TGTGCCAGCAGCGACACCCTAGCGGGAGTGAATGAGCAGTTCTTC CASSDTLAGVNEQFF
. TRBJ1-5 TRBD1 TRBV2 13 TGTGCCAGCAGGACAGGGGTAATTCAGCCCCAGCATTTT CASRTGVIQPQHF
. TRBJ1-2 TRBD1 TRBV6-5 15 TGTGCCAGCAGTTACTCGAACAGGGGGAGTGGTGGCTACACCTTC CASSYSNRGSGGYTF